The text below deals with one TCR beta chain. This sample was included in a study of early stage breast cancer tumors. This CDR3 has 14 residues. CDR1 is KGHSH, CDR2 LQKENI, per germline. Trimming cost V 2 bases and J 8 bases; bases outside gene matches: 5. Assay used: immunoSEQ multiplex PCR; TCRdb lists only in-frame clones, some missing. Of a few thousand clones in the sample, around 78% were seen once. This receptor was taken from a person between 65 and 79 years old with breast cancer. The chain employs TRBV18 and TRBJ2-1; the match to TRBD2 covers 8 bases. The sample taken for sequencing was normal breast tissue next to the tumor. CDR3 in DNA: TGTGCCAGCTCACCAACGGGAGGGCCCGATGAGCAGTTCTTC. Protein sequence: CASSPTGGPDEQFF.